Described below is a single TCR beta chain sequence and its context. The germline V and J ends were trimmed by 11 bases and 5 bases, with 27 bases remaining between them. CDR1 MDHEN and CDR2 SYDVKM come from the germline V gene. This CDR3 is 16 amino acids long. The record originates from a study of T cells in tuberculosis. Overall study context: Sequenced TCRs come from CD1B-GMM tetramer-binding T cells.

Generated by immunoSEQ multiplex PCR, the TCRdb table keeps only in-frame clones and is missing some. Among 30,000 to 40,000 clones listed, 95% to 97% were seen once. Tuberculin skin test and IGRA determined adolescents' latent tuberculosis status at entry. Sequenced sample: PBMCs. The chain couples TRBV28 to TRBJ1-1, with D possibly being TRBD1 (5 bases). The sequence was collected from a donor aged 10-30 years with latent tuberculosis or without tuberculosis infection. This chain's CDR3 is CASLRARRGIRTEAFF. CDR3 bases: TGTGCCTCTCTAAGGGCCAGAAGGGGAATAAGGACTGAAGCTTTCTTT.